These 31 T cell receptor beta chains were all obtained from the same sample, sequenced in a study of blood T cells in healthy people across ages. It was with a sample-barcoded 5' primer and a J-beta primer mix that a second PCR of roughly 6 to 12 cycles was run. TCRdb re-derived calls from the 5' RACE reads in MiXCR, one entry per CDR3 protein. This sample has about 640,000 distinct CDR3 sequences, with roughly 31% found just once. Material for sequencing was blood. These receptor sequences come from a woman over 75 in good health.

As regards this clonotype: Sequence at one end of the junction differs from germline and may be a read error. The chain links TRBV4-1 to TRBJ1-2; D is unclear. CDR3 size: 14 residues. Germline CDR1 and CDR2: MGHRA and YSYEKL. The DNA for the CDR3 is TGCACCAGCAGCCAAGTTGCAGGTCGAGGTGGCTACACCTTC. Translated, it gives CTSSQVAGRGGYTF.

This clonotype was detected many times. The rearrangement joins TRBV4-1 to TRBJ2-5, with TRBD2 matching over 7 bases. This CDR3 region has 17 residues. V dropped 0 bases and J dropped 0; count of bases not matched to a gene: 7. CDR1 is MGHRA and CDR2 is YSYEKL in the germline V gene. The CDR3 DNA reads TGCGCCAGCAGCCAAGATTGGGCCAGCGGGAACCAAGAGACCCAGTACTTC. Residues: CASSQDWASGNQETQYF.

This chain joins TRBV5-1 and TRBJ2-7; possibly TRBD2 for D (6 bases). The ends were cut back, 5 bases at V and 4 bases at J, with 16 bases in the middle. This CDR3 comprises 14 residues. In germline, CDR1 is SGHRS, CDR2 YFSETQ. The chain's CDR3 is CASRSGLLIYEQYF. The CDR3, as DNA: TGCGCCAGCAGGTCGGGACTCCTAATTTACGAGCAGTACTTC. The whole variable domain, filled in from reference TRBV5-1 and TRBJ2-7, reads KAGVTQTPRYLIKTRGQQVTLSCSPISGHRSVSWYQQTPGQGLQFLFEYFSETQRNKGNFPGRFSGRQFSNSRSEMNVSTLELGDSALYLCASRSGLLIYEQYFGPGTRLTVT.

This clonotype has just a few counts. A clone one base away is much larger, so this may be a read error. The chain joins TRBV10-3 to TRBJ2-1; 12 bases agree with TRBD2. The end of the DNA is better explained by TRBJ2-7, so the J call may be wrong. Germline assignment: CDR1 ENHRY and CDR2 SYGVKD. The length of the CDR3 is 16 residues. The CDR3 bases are TGTGCCATCAGTGATACTAGCGGGGGGACCTACAATGAGCAGTACTTC. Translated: CAISDTSGGTYNEQYF.

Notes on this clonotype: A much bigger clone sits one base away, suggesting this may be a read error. The CDR3 protein is CPSSSQGEDEQYF. CDR3 nucleotides: TGTCCCAGCAGCTCCCAGGGTGAGGACGAGCAGTACTTC. The V and J genes are TRBV5-4 and TRBJ2-1, with D possibly being TRBD1 (5 bases). The J call is in doubt because the DNA end fits TRBJ2-7 better. The CDR3 consists of 13 residues. From germline, CDR1 is SGHNT and CDR2 YYREEE (reference sequence).

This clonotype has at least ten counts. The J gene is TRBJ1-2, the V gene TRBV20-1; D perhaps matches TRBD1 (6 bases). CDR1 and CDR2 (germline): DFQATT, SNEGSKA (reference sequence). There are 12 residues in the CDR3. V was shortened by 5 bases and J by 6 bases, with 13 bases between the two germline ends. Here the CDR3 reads CSAPGRGDGYTF. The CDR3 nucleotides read TGCAGTGCTCCCGGCAGGGGTGATGGCTACACCTTC.

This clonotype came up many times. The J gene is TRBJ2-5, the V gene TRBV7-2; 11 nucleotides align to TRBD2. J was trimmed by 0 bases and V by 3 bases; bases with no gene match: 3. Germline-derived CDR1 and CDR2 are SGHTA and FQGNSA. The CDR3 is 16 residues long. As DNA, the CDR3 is TGTGCCAGCAGCTTCCGACTAGCGGGGTACCAAGAGACCCAGTACTTC. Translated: CASSFRLAGYQETQYF.

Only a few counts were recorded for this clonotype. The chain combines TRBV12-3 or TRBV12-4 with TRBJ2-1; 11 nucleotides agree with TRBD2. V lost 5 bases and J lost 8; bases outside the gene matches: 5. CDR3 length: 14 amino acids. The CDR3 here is CASSDSGGGDEQFF. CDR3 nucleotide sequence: TGTGCCAGCAGTGATAGCGGGGGGGGTGATGAGCAGTTCTTC.

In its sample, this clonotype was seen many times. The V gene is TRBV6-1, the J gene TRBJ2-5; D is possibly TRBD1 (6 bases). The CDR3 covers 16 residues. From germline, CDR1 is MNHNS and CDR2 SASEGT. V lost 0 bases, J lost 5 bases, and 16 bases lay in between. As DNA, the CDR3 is TGTGCCAGCAGTGAAGCGCAATGGACAGCCTGGGAGACCCAGTACTTC. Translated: CASSEAQWTAWETQYF.

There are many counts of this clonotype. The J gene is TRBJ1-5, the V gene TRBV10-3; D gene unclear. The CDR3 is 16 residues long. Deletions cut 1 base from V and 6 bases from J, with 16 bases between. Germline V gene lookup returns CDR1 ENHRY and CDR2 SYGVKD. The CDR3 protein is CAISEWGEEVSQPQHF. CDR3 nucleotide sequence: TGTGCCATCAGTGAGTGGGGAGAGGAGGTTAGTCAGCCCCAGCATTTT.

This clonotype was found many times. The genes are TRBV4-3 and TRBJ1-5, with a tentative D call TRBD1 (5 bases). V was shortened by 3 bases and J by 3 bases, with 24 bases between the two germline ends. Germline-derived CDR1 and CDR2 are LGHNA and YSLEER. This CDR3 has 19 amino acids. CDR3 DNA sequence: TGCGCCAGCAGCCAGAATGAGGGGCCGGCCGTGATTTCCAATCAGCCCCAGCATTTT. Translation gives CASSQNEGPAVISNQPQHF.

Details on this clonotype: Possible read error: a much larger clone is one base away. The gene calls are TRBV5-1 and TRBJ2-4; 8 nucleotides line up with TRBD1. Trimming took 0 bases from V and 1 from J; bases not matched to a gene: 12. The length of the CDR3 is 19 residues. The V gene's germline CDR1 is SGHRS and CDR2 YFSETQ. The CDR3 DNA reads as TGCGCCAGCAGCTTGGCGGGCAGGGGGCCTTTGACGGCCAAAAACATTCAGTACTTC. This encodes CASSLAGRGPLTAKNIQYF.

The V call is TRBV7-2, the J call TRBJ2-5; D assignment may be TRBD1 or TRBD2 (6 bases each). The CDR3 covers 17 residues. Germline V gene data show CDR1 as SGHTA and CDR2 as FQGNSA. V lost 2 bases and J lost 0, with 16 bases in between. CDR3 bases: TGTGCCAGCAGCTTATCCGGGGGCGCGGGGAACCAAGAGACCCAGTACTTC. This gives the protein CASSLSGGAGNQETQYF.

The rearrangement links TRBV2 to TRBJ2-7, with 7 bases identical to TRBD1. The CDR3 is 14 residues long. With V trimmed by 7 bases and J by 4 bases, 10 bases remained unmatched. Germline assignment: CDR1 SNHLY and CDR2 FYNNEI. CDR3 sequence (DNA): TGTGCCAGCAAGACCACGGGACAGAATTACGAGCAGTACTTC. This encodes CASKTTGQNYEQYF.

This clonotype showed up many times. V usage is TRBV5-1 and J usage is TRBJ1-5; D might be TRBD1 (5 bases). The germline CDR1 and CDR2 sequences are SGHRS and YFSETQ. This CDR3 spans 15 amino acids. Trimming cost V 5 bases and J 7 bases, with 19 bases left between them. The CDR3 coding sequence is TGCGCCAGCAGTCCGGACGGGTCCGGGGGGCAGCCCCAGCATTTT. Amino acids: CASSPDGSGGQPQHF. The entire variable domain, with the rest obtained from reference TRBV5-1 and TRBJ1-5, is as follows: KAGVTQTPRYLIKTRGQQVTLSCSPISGHRSVSWYQQTPGQGLQFLFEYFSETQRNKGNFPGRFSGRQFSNSRSEMNVSTLELGDSALYLCASSPDGSGGQPQHFGDGTRLSIL.

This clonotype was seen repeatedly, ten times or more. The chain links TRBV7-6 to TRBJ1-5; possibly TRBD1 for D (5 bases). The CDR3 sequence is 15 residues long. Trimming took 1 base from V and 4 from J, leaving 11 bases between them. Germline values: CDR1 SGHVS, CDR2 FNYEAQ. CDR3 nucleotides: TGTGCCAGCAGCTTAGAATCAGGGTTTAATCAGCCCCAGCATTTT. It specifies CASSLESGFNQPQHF.

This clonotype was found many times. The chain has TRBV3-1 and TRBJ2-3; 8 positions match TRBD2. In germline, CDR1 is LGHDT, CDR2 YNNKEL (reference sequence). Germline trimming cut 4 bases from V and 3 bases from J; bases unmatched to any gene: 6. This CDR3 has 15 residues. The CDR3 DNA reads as TGTGCCAGCAGCCTCGGGGGGGCGAAGACAGATACGCAGTATTTT. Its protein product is CASSLGGAKTDTQYF.

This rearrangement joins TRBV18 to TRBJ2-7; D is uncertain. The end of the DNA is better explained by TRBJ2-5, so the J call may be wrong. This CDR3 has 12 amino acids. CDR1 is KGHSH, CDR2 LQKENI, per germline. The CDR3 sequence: CASSPSVLTQYF. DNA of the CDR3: TGTGCCAGCTCACCATCAGTGCTGACCCAGTACTTC.

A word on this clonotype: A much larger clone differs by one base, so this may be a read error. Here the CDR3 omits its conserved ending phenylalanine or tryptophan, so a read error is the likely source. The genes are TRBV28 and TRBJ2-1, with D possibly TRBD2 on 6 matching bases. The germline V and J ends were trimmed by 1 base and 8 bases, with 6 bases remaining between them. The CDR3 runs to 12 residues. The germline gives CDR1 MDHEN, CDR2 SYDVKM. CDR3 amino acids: CASSLLADEQFS. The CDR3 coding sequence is TGTGCCAGCAGTTTATTAGCGGATGAGCAGTTCTCC.

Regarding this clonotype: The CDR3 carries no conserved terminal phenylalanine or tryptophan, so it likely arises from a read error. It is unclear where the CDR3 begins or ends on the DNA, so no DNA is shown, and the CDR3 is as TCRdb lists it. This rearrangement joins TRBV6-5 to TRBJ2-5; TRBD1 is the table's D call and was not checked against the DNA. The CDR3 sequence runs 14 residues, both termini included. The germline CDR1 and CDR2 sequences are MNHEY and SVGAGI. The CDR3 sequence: CASSSQGSGYTFGS.

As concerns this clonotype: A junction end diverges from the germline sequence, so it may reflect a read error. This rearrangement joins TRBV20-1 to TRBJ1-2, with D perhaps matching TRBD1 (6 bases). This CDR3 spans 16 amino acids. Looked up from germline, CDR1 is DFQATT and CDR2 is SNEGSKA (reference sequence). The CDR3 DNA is TGTAGTGCTAGAAGTTGGGGGGCACAAGATAACTATGGCTACACCTTC. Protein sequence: CSARSWGAQDNYGYTF.

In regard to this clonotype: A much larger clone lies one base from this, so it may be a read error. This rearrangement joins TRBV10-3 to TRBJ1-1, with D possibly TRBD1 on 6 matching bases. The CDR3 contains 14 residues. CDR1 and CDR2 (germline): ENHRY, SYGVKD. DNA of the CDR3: TGTGCCATCAGACACACGCAGGGGAACACTCAAGCTTTCTTT. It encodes CAIRHTQGNTQAFF.

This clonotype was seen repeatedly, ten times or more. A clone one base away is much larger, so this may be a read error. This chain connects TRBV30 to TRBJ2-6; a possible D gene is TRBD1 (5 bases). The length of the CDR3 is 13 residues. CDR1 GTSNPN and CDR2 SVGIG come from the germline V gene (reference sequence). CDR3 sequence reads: CAWTRSGANVRTF. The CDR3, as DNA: TGTGCCTGGACCCGCTCTGGGGCCAACGTCCGGACTTTC.

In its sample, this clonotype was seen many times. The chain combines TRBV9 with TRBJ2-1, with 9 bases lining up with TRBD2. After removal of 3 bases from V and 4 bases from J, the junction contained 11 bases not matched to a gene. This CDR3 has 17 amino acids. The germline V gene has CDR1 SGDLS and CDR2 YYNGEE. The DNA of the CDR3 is TGTGCCAGCAGCGCACCTAGCGGGGAAAACCTGTACAATGAGCAGTTCTTC. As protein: CASSAPSGENLYNEQFF.

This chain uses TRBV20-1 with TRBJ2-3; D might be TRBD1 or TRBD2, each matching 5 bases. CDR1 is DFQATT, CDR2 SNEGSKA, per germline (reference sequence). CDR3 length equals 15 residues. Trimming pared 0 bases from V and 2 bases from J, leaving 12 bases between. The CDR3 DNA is TGCAGTGCTAGAGATCCCGGGACGGACACAGATACGCAGTATTTT. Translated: CSARDPGTDTDTQYF.

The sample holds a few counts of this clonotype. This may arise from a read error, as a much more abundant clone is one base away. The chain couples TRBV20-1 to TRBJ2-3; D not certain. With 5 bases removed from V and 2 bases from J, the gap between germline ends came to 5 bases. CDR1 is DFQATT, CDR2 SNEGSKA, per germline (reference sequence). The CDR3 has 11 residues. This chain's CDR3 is CSAYHTDTQYF. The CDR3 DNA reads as TGCAGTGCTTACCACACAGATACGCAGTATTTT.

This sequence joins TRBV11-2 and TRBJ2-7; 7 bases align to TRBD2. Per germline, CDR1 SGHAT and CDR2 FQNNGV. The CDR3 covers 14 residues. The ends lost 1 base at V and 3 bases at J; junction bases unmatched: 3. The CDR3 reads CASSLATSFYEQYF. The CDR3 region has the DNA TGTGCCAGCAGCTTAGCGACTAGCTTCTACGAGCAGTACTTC.

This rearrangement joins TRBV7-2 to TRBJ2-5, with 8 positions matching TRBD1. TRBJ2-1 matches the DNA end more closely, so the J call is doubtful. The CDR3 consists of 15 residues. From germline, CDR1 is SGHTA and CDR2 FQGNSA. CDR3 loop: CASSPHRGRQETQFF. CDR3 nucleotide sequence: TGTGCCAGCAGCCCACACAGGGGGAGGCAAGAGACCCAGTTCTTC.

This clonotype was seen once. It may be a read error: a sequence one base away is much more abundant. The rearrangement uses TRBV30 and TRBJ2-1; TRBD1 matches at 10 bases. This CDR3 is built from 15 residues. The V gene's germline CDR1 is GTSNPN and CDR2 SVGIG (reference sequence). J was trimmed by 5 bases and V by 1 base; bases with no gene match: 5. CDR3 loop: CAWSGGQGTHNEQFF. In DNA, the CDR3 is TGTGCCTGGAGTGGGGGACAGGGGACCCACAATGAGCAGTTCTTC.

DNA of the CDR3: TGTGCCTGGACCCCGGGAATCCGTCCGAATTCACCCCTCCACTTT. It codes for CAWTPGIRPNSPLHF. This chain uses TRBV30 with TRBJ1-6, with D unclear. Trimming removed 4 bases from V and 7 bases from J, with 17 bases in between. This CDR3 contains 15 residues. Germline CDR1 GTSNPN, CDR2 SVGIG (reference sequence).

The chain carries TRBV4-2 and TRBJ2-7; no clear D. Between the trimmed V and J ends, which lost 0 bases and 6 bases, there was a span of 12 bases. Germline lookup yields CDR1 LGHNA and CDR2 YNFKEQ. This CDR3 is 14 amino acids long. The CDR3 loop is CASSQERAPIEQYF. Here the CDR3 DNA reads TGTGCCAGCAGCCAAGAAAGAGCGCCCATCGAGCAGTACTTC.